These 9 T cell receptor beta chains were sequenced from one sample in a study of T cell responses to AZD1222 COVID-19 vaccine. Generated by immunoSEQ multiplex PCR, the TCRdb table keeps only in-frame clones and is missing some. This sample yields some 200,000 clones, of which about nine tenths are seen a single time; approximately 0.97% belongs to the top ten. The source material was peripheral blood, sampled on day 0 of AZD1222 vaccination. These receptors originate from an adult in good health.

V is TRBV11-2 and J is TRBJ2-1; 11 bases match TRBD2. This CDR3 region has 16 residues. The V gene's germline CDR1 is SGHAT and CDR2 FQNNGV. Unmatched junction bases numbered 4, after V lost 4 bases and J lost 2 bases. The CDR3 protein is CASSSTSGATYNEQFF. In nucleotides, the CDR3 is TGTGCCAGCAGCTCGACTAGCGGGGCCACCTACAATGAGCAGTTCTTC.

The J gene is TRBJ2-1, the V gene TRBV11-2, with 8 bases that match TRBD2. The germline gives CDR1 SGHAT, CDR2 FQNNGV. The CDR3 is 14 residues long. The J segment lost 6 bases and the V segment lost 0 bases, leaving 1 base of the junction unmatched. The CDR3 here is CASSLELAANEQFF. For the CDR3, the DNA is TGTGCCAGCAGCTTAGAACTAGCGGCCAATGAGCAGTTCTTC.

The CDR3, as DNA: TGTGCCAGCAGCGTTTCGGGGACAGGCCAGGAGCCCCAGCATTTT. Protein sequence: CASSVSGTGQEPQHF. The chain couples TRBV9 to TRBJ1-5; the match to TRBD1 covers 8 bases. Germline V lookup: CDR1 SGDLS, CDR2 YYNGEE. The V segment lost 2 bases and the J segment 8 bases; nucleotides outside the gene matches: 9. The CDR3 contains 15 residues.

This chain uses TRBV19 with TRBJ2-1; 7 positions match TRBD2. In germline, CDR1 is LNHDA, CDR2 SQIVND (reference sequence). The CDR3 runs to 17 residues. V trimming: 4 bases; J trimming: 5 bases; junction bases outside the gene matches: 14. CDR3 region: CASSKSTSEYIHNEQFF. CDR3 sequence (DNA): TGTGCCAGTAGTAAAAGCACTAGCGAATACATTCACAATGAGCAGTTCTTC.

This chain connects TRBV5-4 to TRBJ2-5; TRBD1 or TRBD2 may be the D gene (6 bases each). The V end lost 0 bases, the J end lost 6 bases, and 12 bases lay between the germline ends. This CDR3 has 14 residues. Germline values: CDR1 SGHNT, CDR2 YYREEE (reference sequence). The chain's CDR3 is CASSLGGARQTQYF. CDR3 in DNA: TGTGCCAGCAGCTTGGGGGGGGCCCGGCAGACCCAGTACTTC.

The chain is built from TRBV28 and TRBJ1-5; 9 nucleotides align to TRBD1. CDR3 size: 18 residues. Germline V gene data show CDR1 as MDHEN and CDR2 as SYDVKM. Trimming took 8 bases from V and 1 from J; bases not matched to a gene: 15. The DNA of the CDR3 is TGTGCCAGCCCCCCTTCAATCGCCGGGACAGGGAGCAATCAGCCCCAGCATTTT. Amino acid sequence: CASPPSIAGTGSNQPQHF.

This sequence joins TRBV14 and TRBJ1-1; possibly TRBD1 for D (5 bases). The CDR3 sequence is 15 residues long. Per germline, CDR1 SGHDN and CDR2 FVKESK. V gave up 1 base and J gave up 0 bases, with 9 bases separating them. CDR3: CASSQAGTLNTEAFF. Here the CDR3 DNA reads TGTGCCAGCAGCCAAGCCGGGACCCTGAACACTGAAGCTTTCTTT. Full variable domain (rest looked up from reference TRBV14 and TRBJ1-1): EAGVTQFPSHSVIEKGQTVTLRCDPISGHDNLYWYRRVMGKEIKFLLHFVKESKQDESGMPNNRFLAERTGGTYSTLKVQPAELEDSGVYFCASSQAGTLNTEAFFGQGTRLTVV.

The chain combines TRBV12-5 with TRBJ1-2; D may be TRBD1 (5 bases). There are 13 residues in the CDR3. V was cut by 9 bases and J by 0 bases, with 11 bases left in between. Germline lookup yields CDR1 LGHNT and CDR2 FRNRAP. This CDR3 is CASPTGTNYGYTF. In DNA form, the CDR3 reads TGTGCTAGCCCTACAGGTACTAACTATGGCTACACCTTC.

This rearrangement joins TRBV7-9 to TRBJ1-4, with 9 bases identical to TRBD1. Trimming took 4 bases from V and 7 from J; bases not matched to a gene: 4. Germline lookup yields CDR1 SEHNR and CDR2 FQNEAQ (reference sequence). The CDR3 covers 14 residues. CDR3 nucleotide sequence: TGTGCCAGCAGCTGGACAGGGGATGTTGAAAAACTGTTTTTT. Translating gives CASSWTGDVEKLFF.